A selection of T cell receptor beta chains follows, all from one sample in a study of blood T cell repertoires in COVID-19. The table came from immunoSEQ multiplex PCR; TCRdb's copy has only in-frame clones and leaves some out. Of 31,000 or so clones listed, around 90% are singletons. The sequenced material came from peripheral blood. The receptors were gathered from a man between 60 and 75 years old with active COVID-19. Each CDR3 is given with its conserved first and last residue. D genes are given only for firm matches. Some rows have no size entry. The others give once, few or many, or a class for an expanded clone.

V	J	size	D	CDR3	DNA
TRBV9	TRBJ2-3	NA	TRBD1	CASNSPGQGADTQYF	TGTGCCAGCAACTCGCCGGGACAGGGGGCAGATACGCAGTATTTT
TRBV28	TRBJ2-1	NA	TRBD2	CASSLSLSAGAYNEQFF	TGTGCCAGCAGTTTATCCCTCTCGGCGGGAGCCTACAATGAGCAGTTCTTC
TRBV7-3	TRBJ1-3	NA	TRBD1	CASSPAGGGNTIYF	TGTGCCAGCAGCCCCGCAGGGGGCGGAAACACCATATATTTT
TRBV7-3	TRBJ2-1	NA	NA	CASSPGQMGYNEQFF	TGTGCCAGCAGCCCCGGACAGATGGGATACAATGAGCAGTTCTTC
TRBV20-1	TRBJ2-7	once	NA	CSAGGHEQYF	TGCAGTGCCGGAGGACACGAGCAGTACTTC
TRBV30	TRBJ1-5	NA	NA	CAWSVRGGMGQPQHF	TGTGCCTGGAGTGTACGAGGGGGAATGGGGCAGCCCCAGCATTTT
TRBV5-1	TRBJ2-3	NA	NA	CASSLLGGATDTQYF	TGCGCCAGCAGCTTGTTGGGGGGGGCCACAGATACGCAGTATTTT
TRBV7-3	TRBJ2-3	NA	TRBD2	CASSPGLAGAKDTQYF	TGTGCCAGCAGCCCAGGACTAGCGGGGGCGAAAGATACGCAGTATTTT
TRBV6-5	TRBJ2-1	NA	TRBD2	CASSNSAGGEQFF	TGTGCCAGCAGTAACTCAGCGGGGGGGGAACAGTTCTTC
TRBV30	TRBJ1-6	NA	TRBD1	CAWSGAGGANSPLHF	TGTGCCTGGAGTGGGGCAGGGGGCGCGAATTCACCCCTCCACTTT
TRBV6-2/TRBV6-3	TRBJ2-3	NA	NA	CASSSGRGSLRTDTQYF	TGTGCCAGCAGCTCAGGGAGGGGGAGCCTTCGCACAGATACGCAGTATTTT
TRBV19	TRBJ2-2	NA	NA	CASSIKRDTGELFF	TGTGCCAGTAGTATAAAGAGGGACACCGGGGAGCTGTTTTTT
TRBV23-1	TRBJ1-3	NA	TRBD1	CASSQPAGTGRNTIYF	TGCGCCAGCAGTCAGCCGGCCGGGACAGGGCGGAACACCATATATTTT
TRBV7-2	TRBJ1-4	once	NA	CASSQGRANEKLFF	TGTGCCAGCAGCCAGGGCAGGGCTAATGAAAAACTGTTTTTT
TRBV18	TRBJ2-3	NA	NA	CASSPTSTDTQYF	TGTGCCAGCTCACCCACCAGTACAGATACGCAGTATTTT
TRBV13	TRBJ1-6	NA	TRBD1	CASSFTGGNSPLHF	TGTGCCAGCAGCTTCACAGGGGGGAATTCACCCCTCCACTTT